This T cell receptor beta chain emerged from a study of CD4+ T cells in melanoma. Study outcomes and limitations: CD8+ T cell, macrophage and B cell function reportedly correlated with neoantigen-specific CD4+ T cells. Diverse differentiation states were reported for melanoma neoantigen-specific CD4+ T cells.

This clone was seen just once. Its specificity is not known. Only in-frame clones appear in the TCRdb table, and some are missing; sequencing was by immunoSEQ multiplex PCR. The sample shows roughly 120,000 clones, 92% of them seen only once. V lost 5 bases, J lost 2 bases, and 5 bases stayed unmatched. The CDR3 totals 16 residues. CDR1 SGHTA and CDR2 FQGNSA come from the germline V gene. The chain couples TRBV7-2 to TRBJ2-7; 14 bases match TRBD2. The specimen sequenced was peripheral blood. The TCR originated in a human donor with melanoma. CDR3 nucleotides: TGTGCCAGCAGCCAAGAGGGACTAGCGGGAGCCTACGAGCAGTACTTC. This codes for CASSQEGLAGAYEQYF.